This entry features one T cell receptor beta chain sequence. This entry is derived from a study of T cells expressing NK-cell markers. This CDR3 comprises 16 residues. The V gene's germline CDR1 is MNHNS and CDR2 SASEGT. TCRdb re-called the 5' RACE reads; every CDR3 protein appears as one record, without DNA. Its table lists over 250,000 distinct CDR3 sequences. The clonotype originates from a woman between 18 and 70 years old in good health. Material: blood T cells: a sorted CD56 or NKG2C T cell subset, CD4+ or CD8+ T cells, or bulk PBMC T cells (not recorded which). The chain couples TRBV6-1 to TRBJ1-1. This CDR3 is CASRDQNRGSNTEAFF.